The present T cell receptor (beta chain) was sequenced within a study of beta chain features in type 1 diabetes. Study results and limitations: Lower insertion and higher deletion counts appeared at VDJ junctions in type 1 diabetes patients.

Trimming took 2 bases from V and 0 from J, leaving 10 bases between them. CDR1 and CDR2 from the germline V gene are GTSNPN and SVGIG (reference sequence). CDR3 length equals 15 residues. Turning to this clone: Its antigen is currently unknown.

The isolated RNA, all of it, was reverse transcribed, so expressed TCRB transcripts were what got sequenced. This table comes from immunoSEQ multiplex PCR, and its TCRdb copy is limited to in-frame clones, with some not included. The sample has 200,000 to 300,000 clones, under 70% seen once. Material: naive CD4+ T cells from blood. This clonotype was sampled from a man under 40 in good health. V usage is TRBV30 and J usage is TRBJ2-2, with D maybe TRBD1 (5 bases). DNA of the CDR3: TGTGCCTGGAGTATGGTCAGGGCGAACACCGGGGAGCTGTTTTTT. Translated, it gives CAWSMVRANTGELFF. The full variable domain, rest sourced from reference TRBV30 and TRBJ2-2, is SQTIHQWPATLVQPVGSPLSLECTVEGTSNPNLYWYRQAAGRGLQLLFYSVGIGQISSEVPQNLSASRPQDRQFILSSKKLLLSDSGFYLCAWSMVRANTGELFFGEGSRLTVL.